This paragraph covers one TCR beta chain sequence. The data originate from a study of T-cell reconstitution after alpha-beta-depleted transplantation in children. During its preparation, the TCRbeta library received unique molecular identifiers. One entry per CDR3 protein results from TCRdb running MiXCR on the PCR reads. The table includes some 490,000 distinct CDR3 sequences, roughly an eighth detected once. Unmatched junction bases numbered 8, after V lost 3 bases and J lost 4 bases. In germline, CDR1 is DFQATT, CDR2 SNEGSKA (reference sequence). CDR3 size: 17 residues. Sequences were derived from PBMCs from the stem cell graft donor, sampled from the stem cell graft. This receptor was identified in a human donor who donated a stem cell graft to a child with combined immunodeficiency. The chain links TRBV20-1 to TRBJ2-1, with 14 bases aligning to TRBD2. In DNA form, the CDR3 reads TGCAGTGCTAGGCCCGGGACTAGCGGGAGATGGTACAATGAGCAGTTCTTC. Its protein is CSARPGTSGRWYNEQFF.